The present T cell receptor beta chain was sequenced within a study of blood T cell repertoires in COVID-19. TCRdb's table, derived via immunoSEQ multiplex PCR, lists solely in-frame clones and lacks some. The table shows 180,000 or so clones, with approximately 81% occurring only once. After removal of 6 bases from V and 6 bases from J, the junction contained 8 bases not matched to a gene. This CDR3 has 13 residues. Looked up from germline, CDR1 is LNHDA and CDR2 is SQIVND (reference sequence). This chain joins TRBV19 and TRBJ2-7; 7 bases map to TRBD2. The TCR sequence derives from a person in their 70s with COVID-19, enrolled during active disease. Sequencing input: peripheral blood. CDR3 protein: CASSMGGAFEQYF. CDR3 bases: TGTGCCAGTAGCATGGGAGGGGCCTTCGAGCAGTACTTC.